A single sample gave rise to the 18 T cell receptor beta chains below, sequenced in a study of PD-1 blockade in classical Hodgkin lymphoma. Profiled with immunoSEQ multiplex PCR; TCRdb holds only in-frame clones, not every one. The sample carries some 20,000 clones, around 69% recorded once. Autologous stem cell transplantation was followed by relapse in every patient, and brentuximab vedotin exposure varied. Source: peripheral blood mononuclear cells (PBMCs), taken at baseline. These receptors all stem from a human donor with classical Hodgkin lymphoma.

The J gene is TRBJ1-2, the V gene TRBV28, with D uncertain. Germline V gene sequence: CDR1 MDHEN, CDR2 SYDVKM. The CDR3 totals 14 residues. The V gene lost 9 bases and the J gene lost 4 bases, with 18 bases spanning the gap. CDR3 loop: CASKALVGSYGYTF. CDR3 nucleotides: TGTGCCAGTAAAGCCCTGGTTGGGAGCTATGGCTACACCTTC.

This clone was detected only once. The chain links TRBV6-1 to TRBJ1-5; perhaps TRBD1 as D (5 bases). The V gene lost 6 bases and the J gene lost 4 bases, with 13 bases spanning the gap. There are 14 residues in the CDR3. Germline V CDR1 and CDR2: MNHNS, SASEGT. Here the CDR3 reads CASSRDGGNQPQHF. In DNA form, the CDR3 reads TGTGCCAGCAGCCGGGACGGAGGGAATCAGCCCCAGCATTTT.

In its sample, this clone was seen once. The gene calls are TRBV23-1 and TRBJ2-3; 10 bases fit TRBD2. TRBV23-1 is an open reading frame whose function is uncertain. The V and J ends lost 3 bases and 2 bases, in that order; junction bases with no gene match: 8. The CDR3 totals 17 residues. CDR3 region: CASSHLISGRITDTQYF. CDR3 coding DNA: TGCGCCAGCAGTCACCTTATTAGCGGGAGGATCACAGATACGCAGTATTTT.

This rearrangement joins TRBV7-9 to TRBJ1-1; D remains unclear. Germline CDR1 SEHNR, CDR2 FQNEAQ (reference sequence). Trimming left V 1 base short and J 7 bases short, with 13 bases between. There are 14 residues in the CDR3. CDR3 protein: CASSLEGKASEAFF. As DNA, the CDR3 is TGTGCCAGCAGCTTAGAGGGAAAAGCTAGTGAAGCTTTCTTT.

The rearrangement links TRBV6-5 to TRBJ1-1, with 7 bases matching TRBD1. The junction had 11 bases not matched to a gene; V was cut back by 0 bases and J by 7 bases. Germline loops: CDR1 MNHEY, CDR2 SVGAGI. The CDR3 runs to 16 residues. The CDR3 protein is CASSYSMTGLVDEAFF. The DNA of the CDR3 is TGTGCCAGCAGTTACTCGATGACAGGGTTGGTTGATGAAGCTTTCTTT.

The chain links TRBV25-1 to TRBJ1-2; D uncertain. CDR1 MGHDK and CDR2 SYGVNS come from the germline V gene. Between the trimmed V and J ends, which lost 5 bases and 2 bases, there was a span of 9 bases. This CDR3 is 13 amino acids long. The CDR3 loop is CASSSGGNYGYTF. CDR3 bases: TGTGCCAGCAGTTCCGGCGGAAACTATGGCTACACCTTC.

The V and J genes are TRBV9 and TRBJ2-3; D remains ambiguous. Per germline, CDR1 SGDLS and CDR2 YYNGEE. CDR3 length equals 15 residues. With 3 bases removed from V and 3 bases from J, the gap between germline ends came to 14 bases. This CDR3 is CASSEGPHRTDTQYF. CDR3 sequence (DNA): TGTGCCAGCAGCGAGGGCCCACACCGAACAGATACGCAGTATTTT. Complete variable domain (other parts from reference TRBV9 and TRBJ2-3): DSGVTQTPKHLITATGQRVTLRCSPRSGDLSVYWYQQSLDQGLQFLIQYYNGEERAKGNILERFSAQQFPDLHSELNLSSLELGDSALYFCASSEGPHRTDTQYFGPGTRLTVL.

The gene calls are TRBV30 and TRBJ2-3; the D is unclear. The length of the CDR3 is 13 residues. V lost 4 bases and J 1 base, leaving 9 bases between the germline ends. Germline assignment: CDR1 GTSNPN and CDR2 SVGIG (reference sequence). This CDR3 is CAWTREGTDTQYF. In nucleotides, the CDR3 is TGTGCCTGGACAAGGGAAGGCACAGATACGCAGTATTTT.

This chain joins TRBV4-3 and TRBJ2-2; maybe TRBD2 (5 bases). Trimming took off 1 base at V and 4 bases at J, with 7 bases between the two ends. The CDR3 loop spans 14 amino acids. CDR1 LGHNA and CDR2 YSLEER come from the germline V gene. The CDR3 nucleotides read TGCGCCAGCAGCCAAGTACGGGGCACCGGGGAGCTGTTTTTT. Amino acids: CASSQVRGTGELFF.

The chain carries TRBV7-9 and TRBJ2-7; D tentatively fits TRBD1 or TRBD2 (5 bases each). This CDR3 region has 14 residues. V gave up 5 bases and J gave up 7 bases, with 18 bases separating them. Per germline, CDR1 SEHNR and CDR2 FQNEAQ (reference sequence). The DNA for the CDR3 is TGTGCCAGCAGCCCCCTTGGGGGAATGGATGAGCAGTACTTC. It is translated as CASSPLGGMDEQYF. The variable domain in full, with the rest retrieved from reference TRBV7-9 and TRBJ2-7, is DTGVSQNPRHKITKRGQNVTFRCDPISEHNRLYWYRQTLGQGPEFLTYFQNEAQLEKSRLLSDRFSAERPKGSFSTLEIQRTEQGDSAMYLCASSPLGGMDEQYFGPGTRLTVT.

The rearrangement joins TRBV19 to TRBJ2-5; D remains unclear. Germline V gene data show CDR1 as LNHDA and CDR2 as SQIVND (reference sequence). V lost 1 base, J lost 5 bases, and 14 bases lay in between. The CDR3 spans 15 residues. This CDR3 reads CASSIGSGVAETQYF. The CDR3 nucleotides read TGTGCCAGTAGTATAGGGTCTGGGGTCGCGGAGACCCAGTACTTC.

V gene TRBV19 combines with J gene TRBJ1-5, with a weak D call TRBD1 (5 bases). Germline V CDR1 and CDR2: LNHDA, SQIVND (reference sequence). CDR3 length equals 12 residues. V gave up 6 bases and J gave up 3 bases, with 6 bases separating them. The CDR3 sequence is CASRGDNQPQHF. The CDR3 coding sequence is TGTGCCAGTAGAGGGGACAATCAGCCCCAGCATTTT. Combining the CDR3 with reference TRBV19 and TRBJ1-5 gives the whole variable domain DGGITQSPKYLFRKEGQNVTLSCEQNLNHDAMYWYRQDPGQGLRLIYYSQIVNDFQKGDIAEGYSVSREKKESFPLTVTSAQKNPTAFYLCASRGDNQPQHFGDGTRLSIL.

This clone was seen a handful of times. V usage is TRBV5-1 and J usage is TRBJ1-1; D may be TRBD1 (6 bases). V was shortened by 4 bases and J by 1 base, with 11 bases between the two germline ends. From germline, CDR1 is SGHRS and CDR2 YFSETQ. This CDR3 has 14 residues. In nucleotides, the CDR3 is TGCGCCAGCAGCCCCGTCAGGGGGAACACTGAAGCTTTCTTT. This codes for CASSPVRGNTEAFF.

The chain carries TRBV27 and TRBJ1-2, with D unresolved. Trimming stripped 7 bases from V and 4 bases from J, with 10 bases between. Germline V gene lookup returns CDR1 MNHEY and CDR2 SMNVEV (reference sequence). There are 12 residues in the CDR3. The CDR3 DNA follows: TGTGCCAGCACCGACAACTTCTATGGCTACACCTTC. Amino acids: CASTDNFYGYTF.

The table lists this clone with a few counts. CDR3 sequence: CASSGTGGDEKLFF. The CDR3 region has the DNA TGTGCCAGCAGCGGGACAGGGGGTGATGAAAAACTGTTTTTT. The chain uses TRBV5-6 and TRBJ1-4; 11 bases map to TRBD1. The CDR3 has 14 amino acids. The germline CDR1 and CDR2 sequences are SGHDT and YYEEEE. J was trimmed by 6 bases and V by 4 bases; bases with no gene match: 2.

V gene TRBV6-5 combines with J gene TRBJ2-7; no clear D gene. Germline V gives CDR1 MNHEY, CDR2 SVGAGI. The length of the CDR3 is 15 residues. The V and J ends lost 5 bases and 3 bases respectively, with 17 bases between them. This CDR3 is CASSADQIKYYEQYF. In DNA, the CDR3 is TGTGCCAGCAGTGCCGACCAAATCAAATACTACGAGCAGTACTTC.

The rearrangement joins TRBV9 to TRBJ2-5; 8 bases line up with TRBD2. The CDR3 totals 16 residues. CDR1 and CDR2 from the germline V gene are SGDLS and YYNGEE. Trimming removed 3 bases from V and 2 bases from J; junction bases left unmatched: 9. Here the CDR3 reads CASSGWAGGTQETQYF. In DNA form, the CDR3 reads TGTGCCAGCAGCGGATGGGCGGGAGGAACTCAAGAGACCCAGTACTTC.

Remarks on this clone: Germline is not matched at one junction end, which may reflect a read error. The chain has TRBV15 and TRBJ1-1, with no clear D. The germline V gene encodes CDR1 LNHNV and CDR2 YYDKDF (reference sequence). CDR3 size: 13 residues. CDR3 residues: CAASRDLGTEAFF. Written as DNA, the CDR3 is TGTGCCGCCAGCAGAGATTTAGGGACTGAAGCTTTCTTT. Based on the CDR3 plus reference TRBV15 and TRBJ1-1, the full variable domain is DAMVIQNPRYQVTQFGKPVTLSCSQTLNHNVMYWYQQKSSQAPKLLFHYYDKDFNNEADTPDNFQSRRPNTSFCFLDIRSPGLGDTAMYLCAASRDLGTEAFFGQGTRLTVV.